This T cell receptor (beta chain) comes out of a study of vaccination effects on CD4 cells after COVID-19. Study details: Sample collection from a couple of convalescent patients occurred 16 days and one week before vaccination.

Some clones are missing from TCRdb's copy, which holds only in-frame ones; the method was immunoSEQ multiplex PCR. Here the sample spans some 35,000 clones, around two thirds being singletons. The CDR3 extends over 16 amino acids. Study-wide results and caveats: Marked clonal contraction was seen late after vaccination (in both infection- and vaccine-induced clones).

Before any sequencing was done, the ViraFEST assay used viral peptide pools to expand antigen-specific CD4+ T cells. Culture lasted over 9 days before CD4+ T cell isolation. Between March and December 2020, the person had a SARS-CoV-2 infection that PCR confirmed. The researchers cultured 1.9 million or so PBMC per well with approximately 11 IU/ml IL-2 and about 10 ug/ml peptides. A remark on this clone: Antigen: not known.

The sample was CD4+ T cells from PBMCs cultured with HCoV-NL63 spike peptides, taken before COVID-19 vaccination. The sequence derives from a human donor who had a prior SARS-CoV-2 infection. The chain recombines TRBV1 with TRBJ2-2. TRBV1 is a pseudogene locus. The CDR3 DNA sequence: TGCACCAGCAGCCAACATCCGGGACGATCGACCGGGGAGCTGTTTTTT. This gives the protein CTSSQHPGRSTGELFF.